This T cell receptor (beta chain) came from a study of CD8+ T cells in alopecia areata. Treatment of the sample: oral pan-JAK inhibitor, 5-10 mg twice daily. RNA was isolated and reverse transcribed to cDNA, the sequencing template. Here immunoSEQ multiplex PCR was the method, and the copy in TCRdb shows in-frame clones only, minus some. The data show about 190,000 clones, with more than 55% seen just once and around 0.7% held by the top ten. This clone has a handful of counts. This TCR was sampled from a human donor with alopecia areata. Sequenced here: CD4+ T cells sorted from blood, sampled at week 4, from a patient treated with tofacitinib.

CDR3 DNA sequence: TGCGCCAGCAGCCAAGATCGTGGGAGATATACGCAGTATTTT. Protein: CASSQDRGRYTQYF. The V and J genes are TRBV4-3 and TRBJ2-3; TRBD2 might be the D (5 bases). Trimming left V 0 bases short and J 7 bases short, with 11 bases between. This CDR3 is 14 amino acids long. Germline lookup yields CDR1 LGHNA and CDR2 YSLEER.